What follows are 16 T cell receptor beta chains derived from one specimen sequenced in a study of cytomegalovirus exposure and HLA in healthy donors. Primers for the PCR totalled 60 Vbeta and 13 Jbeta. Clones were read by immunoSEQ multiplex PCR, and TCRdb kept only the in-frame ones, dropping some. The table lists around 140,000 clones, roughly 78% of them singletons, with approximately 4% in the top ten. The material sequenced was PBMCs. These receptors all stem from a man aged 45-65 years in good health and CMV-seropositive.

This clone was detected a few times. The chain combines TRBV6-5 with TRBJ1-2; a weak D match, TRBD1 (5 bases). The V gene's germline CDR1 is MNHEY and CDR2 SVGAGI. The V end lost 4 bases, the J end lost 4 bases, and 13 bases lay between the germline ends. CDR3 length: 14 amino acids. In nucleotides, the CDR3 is TGTGCCAGCAGTTCGAAGGGAGGGGTCTATGGCTACACCTTC. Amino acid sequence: CASSSKGGVYGYTF.

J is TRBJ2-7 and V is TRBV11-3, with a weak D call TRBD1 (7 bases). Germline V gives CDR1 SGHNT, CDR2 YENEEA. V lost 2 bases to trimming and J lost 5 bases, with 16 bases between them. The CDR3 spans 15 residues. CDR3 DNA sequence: TGTGCCAGCAGCTTATTTCCCCAGGGGGGCGACGAGCAGTACTTC. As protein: CASSLFPQGGDEQYF.

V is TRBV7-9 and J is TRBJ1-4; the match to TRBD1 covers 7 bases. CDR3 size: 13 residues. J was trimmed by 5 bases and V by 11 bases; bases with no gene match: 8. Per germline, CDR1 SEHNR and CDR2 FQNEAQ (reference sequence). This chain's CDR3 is CAGSGQRNEKLFF. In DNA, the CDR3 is TGTGCCGGCTCGGGACAGAGGAATGAAAAACTGTTTTTT.

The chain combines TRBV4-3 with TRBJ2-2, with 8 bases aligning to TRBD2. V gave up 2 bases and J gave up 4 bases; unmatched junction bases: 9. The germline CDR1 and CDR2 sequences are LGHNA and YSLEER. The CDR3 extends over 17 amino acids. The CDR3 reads CASSQLVAGGRTGELFF. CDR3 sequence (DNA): TGCGCCAGCAGCCAACTTGTGGCGGGAGGACGCACCGGGGAGCTGTTTTTT.

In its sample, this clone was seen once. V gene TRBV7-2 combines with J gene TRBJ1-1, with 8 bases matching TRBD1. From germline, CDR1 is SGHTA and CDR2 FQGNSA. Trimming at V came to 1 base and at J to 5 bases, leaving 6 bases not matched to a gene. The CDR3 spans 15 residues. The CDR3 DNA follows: TGTGCCAGCAGCTTAGGGGGTACAGGGGGAACTGAAGCTTTCTTT. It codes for CASSLGGTGGTEAFF.

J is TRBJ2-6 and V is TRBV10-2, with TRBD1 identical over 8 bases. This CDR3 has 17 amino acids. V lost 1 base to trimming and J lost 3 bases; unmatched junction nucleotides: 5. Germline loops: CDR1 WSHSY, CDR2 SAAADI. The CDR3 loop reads CASSELQGDRGANVLTF. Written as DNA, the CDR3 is TGCGCCAGCAGTGAGTTACAGGGGGATCGTGGGGCCAACGTCCTGACTTTC.

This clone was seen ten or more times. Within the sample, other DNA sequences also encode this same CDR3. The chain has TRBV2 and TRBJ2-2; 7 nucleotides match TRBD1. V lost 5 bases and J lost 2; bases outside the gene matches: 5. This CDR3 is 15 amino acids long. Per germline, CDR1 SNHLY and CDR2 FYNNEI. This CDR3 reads CASSRQGRNTGELFF. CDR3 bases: TGTGCCAGCAGTCGACAGGGTAGAAACACCGGGGAGCTGTTTTTT.

The CDR3 spells CASSLAGQGETQYF. For the CDR3, the DNA is TGCGCCAGCAGCTTGGCCGGGCAGGGGGAGACCCAGTACTTC. The chain joins TRBV5-1 to TRBJ2-5; TRBD1 might be the D (6 bases). The CDR3 consists of 14 residues. Looked up from germline, CDR1 is SGHRS and CDR2 is YFSETQ. Trimming left V 0 bases short and J 5 bases short, with 11 bases between. The full variable domain, in which reference TRBV5-1 and TRBJ2-5 provide the parts outside the CDR3, is KAGVTQTPRYLIKTRGQQVTLSCSPISGHRSVSWYQQTPGQGLQFLFEYFSETQRNKGNFPGRFSGRQFSNSRSEMNVSTLELGDSALYLCASSLAGQGETQYFGPGTRLLVL.

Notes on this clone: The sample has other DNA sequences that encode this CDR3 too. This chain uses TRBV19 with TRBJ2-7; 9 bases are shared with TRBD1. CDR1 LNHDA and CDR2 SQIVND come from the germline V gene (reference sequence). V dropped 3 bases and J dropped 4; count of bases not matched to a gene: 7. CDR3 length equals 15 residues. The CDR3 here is CASSIPGQGIYEQYF. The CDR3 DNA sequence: TGTGCCAGTAGTATCCCTGGACAGGGGATATACGAGCAGTACTTC.

CDR3: CASSRKRGVEAFF. CDR3 sequence (DNA): TGTGCCAGCAGCCGCAAACGGGGGGTTGAAGCTTTCTTT. This chain connects TRBV6-5 to TRBJ1-1; perhaps TRBD1 as D (5 bases). Germline CDR1 reads MNHEY; CDR2 reads SVGAGI. CDR3 length: 13 amino acids. V shed 6 bases and J shed 7 bases, with 15 bases lying between them.

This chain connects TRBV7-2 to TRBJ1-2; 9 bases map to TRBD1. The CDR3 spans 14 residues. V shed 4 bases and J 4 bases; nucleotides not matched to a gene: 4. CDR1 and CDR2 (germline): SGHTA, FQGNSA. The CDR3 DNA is TGTGCCAGCAGCTCTCAGACAGGGGGCTATGGCTACACCTTC. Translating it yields CASSSQTGGYGYTF.

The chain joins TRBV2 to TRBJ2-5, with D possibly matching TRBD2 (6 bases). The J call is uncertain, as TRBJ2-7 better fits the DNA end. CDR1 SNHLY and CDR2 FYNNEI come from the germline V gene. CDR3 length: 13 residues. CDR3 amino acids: CASTRQGGREQYF. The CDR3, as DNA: TGTGCCAGCACCCGGCAGGGAGGACGCGAGCAGTACTTC.

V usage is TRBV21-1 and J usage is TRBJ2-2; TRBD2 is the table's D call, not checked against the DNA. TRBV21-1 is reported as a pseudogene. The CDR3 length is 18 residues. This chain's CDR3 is CASSKLNVTSANTGELFF. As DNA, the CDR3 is TGTGCCAGCAGCAAATTAAACGTGACTAGTGCTAACACCGGGGAGCTGTTTTTT.

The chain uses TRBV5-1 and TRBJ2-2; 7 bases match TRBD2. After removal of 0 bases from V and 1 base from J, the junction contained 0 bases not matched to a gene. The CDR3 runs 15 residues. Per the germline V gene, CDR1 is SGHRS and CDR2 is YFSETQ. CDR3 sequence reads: CASSLVAGNTGELFF. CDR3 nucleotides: TGCGCCAGCAGCTTGGTAGCGGGGAACACCGGGGAGCTGTTTTTT.

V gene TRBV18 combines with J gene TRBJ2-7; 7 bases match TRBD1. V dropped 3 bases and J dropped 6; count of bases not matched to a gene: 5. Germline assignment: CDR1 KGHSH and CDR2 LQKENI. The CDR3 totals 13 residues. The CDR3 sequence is CASSPLRTGEQYF. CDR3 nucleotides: TGTGCCAGCTCACCCCTTCGGACAGGCGAGCAGTACTTC.

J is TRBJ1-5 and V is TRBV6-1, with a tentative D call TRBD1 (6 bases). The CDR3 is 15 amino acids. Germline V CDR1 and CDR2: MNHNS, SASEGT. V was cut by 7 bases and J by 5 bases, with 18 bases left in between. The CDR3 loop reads CASINRVGVYQPQHF. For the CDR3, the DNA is TGTGCCAGCATTAACAGGGTTGGCGTGTATCAGCCCCAGCATTTT.